Below, 16 T cell receptor beta chains from the same sample are listed, as sequenced in a study of blood T cells in healthy people across ages. It was with a sample-barcoded 5' primer and a J-beta primer mix that a second PCR of about 6 to 11 cycles was run. TCRdb re-derived calls from the 5' RACE reads in MiXCR, one entry per CDR3 protein. The table records around 1,100,000 distinct CDR3 sequences, 35% to 40% of them present only once. The sequenced sample consisted of blood. Receptors originate from a man aged 18-30 years in good health.

This clonotype was recorded a few times. This sequence joins TRBV5-1 and TRBJ1-2, with 7 bases fitting TRBD1. Per germline, CDR1 SGHRS and CDR2 YFSETQ. V was clipped by 4 bases and J by 6 bases; unmatched bases: 9. This CDR3 spans 14 amino acids. The CDR3 nucleotides read TGCGCCAGCAGCCCGGACAGGCCAGGCCATGGCTACACCTTC. Amino acids: CASSPDRPGHGYTF.

This clonotype was seen only a few times. The chain carries TRBV7-3 and TRBJ2-3; D is undetermined. The CDR3 runs 17 residues. Germline loops: CDR1 SGHTA, CDR2 FQGTGA. V was clipped by 2 bases and J by 2 bases, with 17 bases between them. The CDR3 region has the DNA TGTGCCAGCAGCTTACAGAACAGTTTGGATCACACAGATACGCAGTATTTT. Its protein product is CASSLQNSLDHTDTQYF.

The genes are TRBV29-1 and TRBJ2-3, with D tentatively TRBD2 (7 bases). Germline V gene sequence: CDR1 SQVTM, CDR2 ANQGSEA. This CDR3 is 15 amino acids long. V was shortened by 2 bases and J by 0 bases, with 12 bases between the two germline ends. CDR3 DNA sequence: TGCAGCGTTGAATATCGGGGGGCTAGCACAGATACGCAGTATTTT. It translates to CSVEYRGASTDTQYF.

There are a few counts of this clonotype. The genes are TRBV27 and TRBJ2-1; the match to TRBD2 covers 10 bases. Germline CDR1 is MNHEY and CDR2 is SMNVEV (reference sequence). Losses at the gene ends were 7 bases for V and 6 bases for J; bases not matched to a gene: 12. This CDR3 has 16 residues. The CDR3 DNA follows: TGTGCCAGCACTTCTTCAGCGGGGGGGCTCGTCAATGAGCAGTTCTTC. It yields the protein CASTSSAGGLVNEQFF.

With respect to this clonotype: The junction and the germline gene differ at one end; a read error may be behind it. This sequence joins TRBV7-2 and TRBJ1-2, with a tentative D call TRBD1 (5 bases). This CDR3 is 13 amino acids long. CDR1 SGHTA and CDR2 FQGNSA come from the germline V gene. The CDR3 DNA is TGTGCCAGCAGCTTAGACGGGGACTATGGCCACACCTTC. Amino acid sequence: CASSLDGDYGHTF.

This clonotype showed up just a few times. This sequence joins TRBV12-3 or TRBV12-4 and TRBJ1-1, with D possibly being TRBD1 (5 bases). Trimming removed 1 base at V and 2 bases at J, with 17 bases between. The CDR3 contains 17 residues. CDR3 loop: CASSLGGRSKVNTEAFF. CDR3 nucleotide sequence: TGTGCCAGCAGTTTAGGGGGCAGATCTAAAGTTAACACTGAAGCTTTCTTT.

As regards this clonotype: Compared with germline, one end of the junction differs, possibly owing to a read error. The chain is built from TRBV29-1 and TRBJ2-5; weak D call: TRBD1 (5 bases). Germline CDR1 and CDR2: SQVTM and ANQGSEA. The CDR3 extends over 11 amino acids. CDR3 residues: CSVRQQETRYF. The CDR3 bases are TGCAGCGTCCGACAGCAAGAGACCCGGTACTTC.

This clonotype was recorded a few times. The chain couples TRBV2 to TRBJ1-2; 7 nucleotides align to TRBD1. Germline V CDR1 and CDR2: SNHLY, FYNNEI. J gave up 2 bases and V 8 bases, and 11 bases lay outside the gene matches. The CDR3 covers 15 residues. The CDR3 reads CASPTTQGVNYGYTF. Written as DNA, the CDR3 is TGTGCCAGCCCTACGACTCAGGGGGTGAACTATGGCTACACCTTC. Combining the CDR3 with reference TRBV2 and TRBJ1-2 gives the whole variable domain EPEVTQTPSHQVTQMGQEVILRCVPISNHLYFYWYRQILGQKVEFLVSFYNNEISEKSEIFDDQFSVERPDGSNFTLKIRSTKLEDSAMYFCASPTTQGVNYGYTFGSGTRLTVV.

The sample holds one count of this clonotype. The chain carries TRBV5-1 and TRBJ2-5; possibly TRBD1 or TRBD2 for D (6 bases each). The CDR3 has 17 residues. CDR1 is SGHRS and CDR2 is YFSETQ in the germline V gene. V lost 4 bases and J lost 5, with 24 bases in between. As DNA, the CDR3 is TGCGCCAGCAGCACTGTATCCGGGGGCGTCACCAGGGAGACCCAGTACTTC. Its translation is CASSTVSGGVTRETQYF.

A few counts support this clonotype. The rearrangement links TRBV12-3 or TRBV12-4 to TRBJ2-7; D gene ambiguous. V lost 5 bases and J 0 bases, leaving 8 bases between the germline ends. The CDR3 runs 13 residues. Here the CDR3 reads CASSRSPSYEQYF. The DNA of the CDR3 is TGTGCCAGCAGTCGGTCCCCCTCCTACGAGCAGTACTTC.

This clonotype came up a few times. The chain combines TRBV6-5 with TRBJ1-1; possible D gene TRBD1, 5 bases. CDR1 and CDR2 from the germline V gene are MNHEY and SVGAGI. This CDR3 contains 14 residues. Trimming took off 7 bases at V and 3 bases at J, with 15 bases between the two ends. The CDR3: CASKLQAGYTEAFF. The CDR3 DNA follows: TGTGCCAGCAAGTTACAGGCAGGCTACACTGAAGCTTTCTTT.

This clonotype has more than one count but fewer than ten. The chain recombines TRBV5-5 with TRBJ1-4, with D tentatively TRBD1 (6 bases). V was shortened by 3 bases and J by 5 bases, with 14 bases between the two germline ends. Looked up from germline, CDR1 is SGHKS and CDR2 is YYEKEE (reference sequence). The CDR3 is made up of 15 amino acids. The CDR3, as DNA: TGTGCCAGCAGCTGGTCGGGGGGGCTAAATGAAAAACTGTTTTTT. This sequence encodes CASSWSGGLNEKLFF.

This clonotype was recorded a few times. This chain links TRBV28 with TRBJ2-1; perhaps TRBD1 as D (6 bases). Germline V CDR1 and CDR2: MDHEN, SYDVKM. CDR3 length: 13 residues. The V and J ends lost 8 bases and 0 bases respectively, with 8 bases between them. DNA of the CDR3: TGTGCCAGCCAGGGGCGCTCCTACAATGAGCAGTTCTTC. It codes for CASQGRSYNEQFF.

The chain has TRBV4-3 and TRBJ2-1, with D possibly TRBD2 on 6 matching bases. V lost 0 bases and J lost 7, with 13 bases in between. CDR3 length equals 15 residues. CDR1 and CDR2 (germline): LGHNA, YSLEER. The CDR3 spells CASSQERYRGNEQFF. In DNA, the CDR3 is TGCGCCAGCAGCCAAGAGAGGTACCGGGGGAATGAGCAGTTCTTC.

The rearrangement joins TRBV5-5 to TRBJ1-2, with 9 positions matching TRBD1. The germline V gene encodes CDR1 SGHKS and CDR2 YYEKEE (reference sequence). The CDR3 is 15 residues long. V was clipped by 4 bases and J by 5 bases; unmatched bases: 9. CDR3 in DNA: TGTGCCAGCAGCCTTCCCGGGACAGGGAGGTATGGCTACACCTTC. Translating it yields CASSLPGTGRYGYTF.

This clonotype was counted a few times. This sequence joins TRBV20-1 and TRBJ1-1; D gene ambiguous. Germline assignment: CDR1 DFQATT and CDR2 SNEGSKA (reference sequence). The V and J ends lost 0 bases and 5 bases respectively, with 16 bases between them. The CDR3 totals 15 residues. The CDR3: CSARDQTRVGTEAFF. The CDR3, as DNA: TGCAGTGCTAGAGATCAAACAAGGGTTGGGACTGAAGCTTTCTTT.